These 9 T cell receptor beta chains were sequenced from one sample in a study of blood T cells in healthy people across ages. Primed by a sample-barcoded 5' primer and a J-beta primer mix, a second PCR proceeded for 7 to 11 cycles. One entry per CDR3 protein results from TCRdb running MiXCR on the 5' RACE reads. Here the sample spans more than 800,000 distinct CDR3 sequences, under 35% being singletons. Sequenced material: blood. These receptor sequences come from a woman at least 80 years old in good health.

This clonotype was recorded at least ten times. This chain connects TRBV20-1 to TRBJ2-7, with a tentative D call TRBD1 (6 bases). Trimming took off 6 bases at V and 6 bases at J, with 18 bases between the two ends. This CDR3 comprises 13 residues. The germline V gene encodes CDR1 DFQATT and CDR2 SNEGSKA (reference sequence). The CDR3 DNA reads TGCAGTGCCGCTATTACAGGGACCCGCGAGCAGTACTTC. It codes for CSAAITGTREQYF.

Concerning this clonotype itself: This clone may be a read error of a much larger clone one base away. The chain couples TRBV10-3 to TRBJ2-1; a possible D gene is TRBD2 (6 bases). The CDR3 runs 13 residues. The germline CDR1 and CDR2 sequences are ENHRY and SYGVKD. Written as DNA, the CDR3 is TGTGCCATCAGAGGGGAGGCCGGCTACGAGCAGGACTTC. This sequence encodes CAIRGEAGYEQDF.

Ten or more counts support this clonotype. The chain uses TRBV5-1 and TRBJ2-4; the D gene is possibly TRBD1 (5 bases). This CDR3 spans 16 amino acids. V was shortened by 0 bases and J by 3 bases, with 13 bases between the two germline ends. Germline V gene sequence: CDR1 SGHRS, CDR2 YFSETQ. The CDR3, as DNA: TGCGCCAGCAGCTTGGAAGCACAAGGGGTCAAAAACATTCAGTACTTC. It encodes CASSLEAQGVKNIQYF.

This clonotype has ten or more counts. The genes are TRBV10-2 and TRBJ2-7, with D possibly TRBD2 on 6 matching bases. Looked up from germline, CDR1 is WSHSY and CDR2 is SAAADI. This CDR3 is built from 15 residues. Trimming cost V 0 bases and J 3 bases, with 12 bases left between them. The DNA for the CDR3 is TGCGCCAGCAGTGAGTCAGGGGCGGACTACTACGAGCAGTACTTC. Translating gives CASSESGADYYEQYF.

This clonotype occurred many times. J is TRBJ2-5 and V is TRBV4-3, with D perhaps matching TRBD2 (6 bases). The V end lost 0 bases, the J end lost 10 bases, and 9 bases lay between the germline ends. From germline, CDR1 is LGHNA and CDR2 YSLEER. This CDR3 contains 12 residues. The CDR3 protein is CASSQDGGIQYF. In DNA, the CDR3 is TGCGCCAGCAGCCAAGATGGCGGGATCCAGTACTTC.

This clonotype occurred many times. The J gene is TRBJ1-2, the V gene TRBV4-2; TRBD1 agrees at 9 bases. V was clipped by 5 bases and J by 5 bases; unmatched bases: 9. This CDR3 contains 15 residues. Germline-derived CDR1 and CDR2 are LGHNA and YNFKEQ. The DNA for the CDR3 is TGTGCCAGCAGCGGTACAGGGGGCGCTTGGTATGGCTACACCTTC. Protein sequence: CASSGTGGAWYGYTF.

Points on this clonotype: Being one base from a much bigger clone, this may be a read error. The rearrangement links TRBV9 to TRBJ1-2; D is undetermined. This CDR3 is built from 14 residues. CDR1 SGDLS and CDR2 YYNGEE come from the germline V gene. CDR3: CASRVAGRAIGYTF. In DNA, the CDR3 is TGTGCCAGCAGAGTAGCTGGACGGGCTATCGGCTACACCTTC.

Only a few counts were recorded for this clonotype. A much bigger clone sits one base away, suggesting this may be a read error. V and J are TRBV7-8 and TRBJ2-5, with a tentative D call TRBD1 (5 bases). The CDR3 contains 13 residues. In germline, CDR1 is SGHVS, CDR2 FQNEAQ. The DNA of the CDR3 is TGTGCCTGCAGCCTTCACAGGTCTGAGACCCAGTACTTC. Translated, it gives CACSLHRSETQYF.

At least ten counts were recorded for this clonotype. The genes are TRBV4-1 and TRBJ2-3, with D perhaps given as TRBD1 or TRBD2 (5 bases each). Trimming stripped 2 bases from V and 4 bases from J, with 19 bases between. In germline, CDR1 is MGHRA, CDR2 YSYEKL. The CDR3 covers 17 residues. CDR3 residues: CASSQLNPGAPPDTQYF. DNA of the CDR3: TGCGCCAGCAGCCAACTTAATCCCGGGGCTCCCCCAGATACGCAGTATTTT.